This T cell receptor (beta chain) was sequenced in a study of radiation and T cells in renal cell carcinoma. The treatment denotes: treatment-naive control, cytoreductive nephrectomy. Control tumors came from several females and 11 males, aged 40 to 82. Only in-frame clones appear in the TCRdb table, and some are missing; sequencing was by immunoSEQ multiplex PCR. The sample includes 15,000 to 20,000 clones, roughly 60% of them seen just once. The sequenced sample was tumor tissue, obtained from a patient whose treatment was nephrectomy without radiotherapy. The TCR comes from a middle-aged man with renal cell carcinoma.

This CDR3 is CASSGRGFDEQYF. In DNA form, the CDR3 reads TGTGCCAGCAGTGGAAGAGGGTTCGACGAGCAGTACTTC. This sequence joins TRBV6-1 and TRBJ2-7; TRBD2 might be the D (5 bases). The V end was cut by 4 bases, the J end by 5 bases, with 12 bases between. The germline gives CDR1 MNHNS, CDR2 SASEGT. The CDR3 length is 13 residues.